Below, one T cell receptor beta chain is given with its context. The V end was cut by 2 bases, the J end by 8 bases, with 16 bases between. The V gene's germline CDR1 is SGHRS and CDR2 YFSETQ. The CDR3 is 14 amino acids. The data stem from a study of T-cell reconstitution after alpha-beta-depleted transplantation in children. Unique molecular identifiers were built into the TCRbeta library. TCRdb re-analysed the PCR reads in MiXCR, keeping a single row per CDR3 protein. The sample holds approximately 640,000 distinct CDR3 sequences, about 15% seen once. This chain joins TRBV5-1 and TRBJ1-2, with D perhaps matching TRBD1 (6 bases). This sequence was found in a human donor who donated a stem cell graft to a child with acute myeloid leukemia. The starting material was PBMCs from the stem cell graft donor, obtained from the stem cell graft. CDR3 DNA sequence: TGCGCCAGCAGCTTTAATTCTCCTGGGGGCGGCTACACCTTC. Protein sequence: CASSFNSPGGGYTF. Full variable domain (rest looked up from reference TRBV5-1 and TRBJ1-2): KAGVTQTPRYLIKTRGQQVTLSCSPISGHRSVSWYQQTPGQGLQFLFEYFSETQRNKGNFPGRFSGRQFSNSRSEMNVSTLELGDSALYLCASSFNSPGGGYTFGSGTRLTVV.